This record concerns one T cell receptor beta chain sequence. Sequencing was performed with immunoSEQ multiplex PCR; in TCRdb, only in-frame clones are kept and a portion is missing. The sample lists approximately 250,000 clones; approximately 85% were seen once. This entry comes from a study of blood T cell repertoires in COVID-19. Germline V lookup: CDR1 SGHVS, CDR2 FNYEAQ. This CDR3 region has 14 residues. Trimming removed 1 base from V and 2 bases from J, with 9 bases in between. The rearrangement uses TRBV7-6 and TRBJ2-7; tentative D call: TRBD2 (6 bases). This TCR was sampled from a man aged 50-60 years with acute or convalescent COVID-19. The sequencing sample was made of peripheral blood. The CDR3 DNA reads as TGTGCCAGCAGCTTAGGGGGACTTCCCTACGAGCAGTACTTC. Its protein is CASSLGGLPYEQYF.